The sequence of this T cell receptor (beta chain) was determined in a study of blood T cell repertoires in COVID-19. The V end was cut by 5 bases, the J end by 2 bases, with 13 bases between. The CDR3 consists of 15 residues. The germline V gene encodes CDR1 SGHTA and CDR2 FQGNSA. The protocol was immunoSEQ multiplex PCR, while the TCRdb copy is restricted to in-frame clones and leaves out a portion. The sample consists of 200,000 to 300,000 clones, roughly 80% of them appearing once. The receptor was derived from an older woman with active or convalescent COVID-19. Sample: peripheral blood. The chain uses TRBV7-2 and TRBJ2-1, with D tentatively TRBD1 (5 bases). The CDR3 is CASSPQQVAYNEQFF. DNA for the CDR3: TGTGCCAGCAGCCCCCAACAGGTGGCCTACAATGAGCAGTTCTTC. Full variable domain (missing parts from reference TRBV7-2 and TRBJ2-1): GAGVSQSPSNKVTEKGKDVELRCDPISGHTALYWYRQSLGQGLEFLIYFQGNSAPDKSGLPSDRFSAERTGGSVSTLTIQRTQQEDSAVYLCASSPQQVAYNEQFFGPGTRLTVL.